These T cell receptor beta chains were read from a single sample in a study of blood T cell repertoires in COVID-19. Data came from immunoSEQ multiplex PCR; TCRdb stores just in-frame clones and leaves some out. The repertoire consists of under 200,000 clones, with approximately 80% occurring once and the leading ten covering approximately 11%. Sequenced input: PBMCs or T cells enriched from blood (not recorded which). The receptors were sampled from a man aged 50 or older who had recovered from COVID-19. The CDR3 runs from the conserved cysteine through the conserved F or W. The D gene is left open where the match is weak. Only some rows state a clone size, as once, few, many or a class for expanded clones.

D: NA; J: TRBJ1-5; size: few; V: TRBV19; DNA: TGTGCCAGTAACGGCAGGGCTCAGCCCCAGCATTTT; CDR3: CASNGRAQPQHF
D: TRBD1; J: TRBJ2-7; size: NA; V: TRBV7-9; DNA: TGTGCCAGCACCCCCCAGGGGGCCTCCTACGAGCAGTACTTC; CDR3: CASTPQGASYEQYF
D: TRBD1; J: TRBJ2-2; size: NA; V: TRBV5-4; DNA: TGTGCCAGCAGCTTGGAGGGGGCGAGGGAGCTGTTTTTT; CDR3: CASSLEGARELFF
D: NA; J: TRBJ1-2; size: once; V: TRBV6-1; DNA: TGTGCCAGCAGTGAGACAGAAGGGTCCTATGGCTACACCTTC; CDR3: CASSETEGSYGYTF
D: NA; J: TRBJ1-1; size: NA; V: TRBV9; DNA: TGTGCCAGCAGCGTAGCCGGGGATCGGAACACTGAAGCTTTCTTT; CDR3: CASSVAGDRNTEAFF
D: NA; J: TRBJ2-2; size: NA; V: TRBV15; DNA: TGTGCCACCAGCAGAGATCGGTCAACCGGGGAGCTGTTTTTT; CDR3: CATSRDRSTGELFF
D: NA; J: TRBJ1-1; size: NA; V: TRBV6-4; DNA: TGTGCCAGCAGTGTTGACAGCCTTAACACTGAAGCTTTCTTT; CDR3: CASSVDSLNTEAFF
D: TRBD1; J: TRBJ2-3; size: many; V: TRBV19; DNA: TGTGCCAGTAGGACCGGGACAGGGGCCACAGATACGCAGTATTTT; CDR3: CASRTGTGATDTQYF
D: TRBD1; J: TRBJ1-2; size: NA; V: TRBV10-3; DNA: TGTGCCATCAGTGAGCCAGGGGGAGGCTACACCTTC; CDR3: CAISEPGGGYTF
D: NA; J: TRBJ1-6; size: once; V: TRBV3-1/TRBV3-2; DNA: TGTGCCAGCAGCCGAATCCGGGGTTCACCCCTCCACTTT; CDR3: CASSRIRGSPLHF
D: TRBD1; J: TRBJ1-2; size: NA; V: TRBV15; DNA: TGTGCCACCAGCAGAGATCGGGCGACAGGGGGAGGCTACACCTTC; CDR3: CATSRDRATGGGYTF
D: NA; J: TRBJ2-7; size: once; V: TRBV21-1; DNA: TGTGCCAGCGCCGTACCGGGGGGGAGGGGGCAGTACTTC; CDR3: CASAVPGGRGQYF
D: NA; J: TRBJ1-2; size: NA; V: TRBV19; DNA: TGTGCCAGTAGTCCCCGCGGCAGGGGTATCTATGGCTACACCTTC; CDR3: CASSPRGRGIYGYTF
D: TRBD1; J: TRBJ2-7; size: few; V: TRBV6-5; DNA: TGTGCCAGCAGTAGAACTCCGGGACAGGGCCACGAGCAGTACTTC; CDR3: CASSRTPGQGHEQYF
D: NA; J: TRBJ1-1; size: NA; V: TRBV5-4; DNA: TGTGCCAGCAGCTTGACGGGACACCAGAACACTGAAGCTTTCTTT; CDR3: CASSLTGHQNTEAFF
D: NA; J: TRBJ2-5; size: NA; V: TRBV7-9; DNA: TGTGCCAGCAGCTTAGGCGGCGGGATACAAGAGACCCAGTACTTC; CDR3: CASSLGGGIQETQYF
D: NA; J: TRBJ2-2; size: NA; V: TRBV7-9; DNA: TGTGCCAGCAGCTTAGGGGCAGGGAACACCGGGGAGCTGTTTTTT; CDR3: CASSLGAGNTGELFF
D: NA; J: TRBJ2-7; size: NA; V: TRBV5-1; DNA: TGCGCCAGCAGCTTAGGCGGGGCCAACTCCTACGAGCAGTACTTC; CDR3: CASSLGGANSYEQYF
D: NA; J: TRBJ1-2; size: NA; V: TRBV11-2; DNA: TGTGCCAGCACCCTTACCGGGTTGGGTTCTAACTATGGCTACACCTTC; CDR3: CASTLTGLGSNYGYTF
D: TRBD2; J: TRBJ2-7; size: NA; V: TRBV11-2; DNA: TGTGCCAGCACCCTCGGAGCGGGGGGTCCCTACGAGCAGTACTTC; CDR3: CASTLGAGGPYEQYF
D: NA; J: TRBJ2-4; size: NA; V: TRBV29-1; DNA: TGCAGCGTCCGAAGCCCCGCGGCCAAAAACATTCAGTACTTC; CDR3: CSVRSPAAKNIQYF
D: TRBD1; J: TRBJ1-5; size: NA; V: TRBV28; DNA: TGTGCCAGCAGTTCAATCTGGACAGGGGCGGTTCGCAATCAGCCCCAGCATTTT; CDR3: CASSSIWTGAVRNQPQHF
D: NA; J: TRBJ2-5; size: NA; V: TRBV3-1/TRBV3-2; DNA: TGTGCCAGCAGCCAAGCCGGAGAGACCCAGTACTTC; CDR3: CASSQAGETQYF
D: NA; J: TRBJ1-1; size: NA; V: TRBV5-1; DNA: TGCGCCAGCAGCTTGGGACCAGGGGTCACTGAAGCTTTCTTT; CDR3: CASSLGPGVTEAFF
D: NA; J: TRBJ1-1; size: few; V: TRBV28; DNA: TGTGCCAGCAGTTTACTCGGGGGTGCCTACACTGAAGCTTTCTTT; CDR3: CASSLLGGAYTEAFF